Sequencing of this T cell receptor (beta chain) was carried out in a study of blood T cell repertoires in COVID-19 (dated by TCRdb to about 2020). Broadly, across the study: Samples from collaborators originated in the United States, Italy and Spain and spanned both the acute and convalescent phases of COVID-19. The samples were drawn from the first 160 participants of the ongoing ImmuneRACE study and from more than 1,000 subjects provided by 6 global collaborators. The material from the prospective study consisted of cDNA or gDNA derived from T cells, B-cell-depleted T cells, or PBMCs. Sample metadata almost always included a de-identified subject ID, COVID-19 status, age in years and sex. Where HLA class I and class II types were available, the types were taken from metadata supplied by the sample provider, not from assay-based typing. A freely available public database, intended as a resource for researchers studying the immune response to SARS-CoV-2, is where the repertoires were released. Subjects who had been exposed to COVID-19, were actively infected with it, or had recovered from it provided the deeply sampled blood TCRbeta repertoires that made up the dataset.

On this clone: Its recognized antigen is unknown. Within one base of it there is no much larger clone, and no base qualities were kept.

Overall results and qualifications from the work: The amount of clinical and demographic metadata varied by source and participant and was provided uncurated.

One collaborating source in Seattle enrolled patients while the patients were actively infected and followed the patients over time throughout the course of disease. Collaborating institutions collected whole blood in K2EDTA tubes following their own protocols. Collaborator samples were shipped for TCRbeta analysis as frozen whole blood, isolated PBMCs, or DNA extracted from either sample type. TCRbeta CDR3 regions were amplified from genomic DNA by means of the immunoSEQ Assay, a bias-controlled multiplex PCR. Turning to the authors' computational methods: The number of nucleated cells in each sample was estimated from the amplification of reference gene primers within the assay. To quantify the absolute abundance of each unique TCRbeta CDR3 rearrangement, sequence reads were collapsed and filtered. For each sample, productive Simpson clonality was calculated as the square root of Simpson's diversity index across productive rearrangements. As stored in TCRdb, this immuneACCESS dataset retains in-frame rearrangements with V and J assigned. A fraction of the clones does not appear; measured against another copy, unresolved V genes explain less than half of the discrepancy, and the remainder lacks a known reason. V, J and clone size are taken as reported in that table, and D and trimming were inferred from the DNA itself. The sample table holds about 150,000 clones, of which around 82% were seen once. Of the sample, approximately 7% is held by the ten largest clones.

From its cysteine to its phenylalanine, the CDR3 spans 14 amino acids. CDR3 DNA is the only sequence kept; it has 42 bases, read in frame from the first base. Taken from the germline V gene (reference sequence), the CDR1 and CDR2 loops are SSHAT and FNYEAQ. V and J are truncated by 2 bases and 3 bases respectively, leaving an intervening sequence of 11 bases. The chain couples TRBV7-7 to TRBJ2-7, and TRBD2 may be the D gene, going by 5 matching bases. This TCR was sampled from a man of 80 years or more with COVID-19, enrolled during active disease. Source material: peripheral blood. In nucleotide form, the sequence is TGTGCCAGCAGCTTAAATGCAGGAGGCTACGAGCAGTACTTC. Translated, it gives CASSLNAGGYEQYF.